This TCR beta chain derives from a study of blood T cell repertoires in COVID-19. Some clones are missing from TCRdb's copy, which holds only in-frame ones; the method was immunoSEQ multiplex PCR. The table records some 29,000 clones, less than 95% of them present only once. The origin of this receptor is a man in his 70s with active or convalescent COVID-19. Sequences were obtained from peripheral blood.

As DNA, the CDR3 is TGTGCCACCAGCAGTCGGGACAGGAACAACGAGCAGTACTTC. Amino acids: CATSSRDRNNEQYF. The V gene is TRBV15, the J gene TRBJ2-7; 8 nucleotides align to TRBD1. J was trimmed by 5 bases and V by 3 bases; bases with no gene match: 6. The germline V gene has CDR1 LNHNV and CDR2 YYDKDF (reference sequence). This CDR3 has 14 amino acids.